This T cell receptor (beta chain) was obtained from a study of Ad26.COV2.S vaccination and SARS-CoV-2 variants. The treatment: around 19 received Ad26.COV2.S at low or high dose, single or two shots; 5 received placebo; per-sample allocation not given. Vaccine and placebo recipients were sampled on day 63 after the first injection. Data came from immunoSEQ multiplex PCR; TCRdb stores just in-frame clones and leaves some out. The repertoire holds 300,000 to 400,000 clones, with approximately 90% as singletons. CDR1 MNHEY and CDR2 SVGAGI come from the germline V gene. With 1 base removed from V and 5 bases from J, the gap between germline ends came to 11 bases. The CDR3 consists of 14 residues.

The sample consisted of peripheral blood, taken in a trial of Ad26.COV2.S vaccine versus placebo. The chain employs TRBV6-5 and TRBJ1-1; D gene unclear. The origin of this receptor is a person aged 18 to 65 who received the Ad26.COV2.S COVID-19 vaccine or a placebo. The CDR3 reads CASSYYGEGTEAFF. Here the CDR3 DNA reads TGTGCCAGCAGTTACTATGGGGAGGGTACTGAAGCTTTCTTT.